The T cell receptor (beta chain) under discussion was sequenced for a study of blood T cell repertoires in COVID-19. Repertoires were generated with immunoSEQ multiplex PCR, while TCRdb's copy carries only in-frame clones and drops some. In the table there are more than 70,000 clones, around three quarters of which are singletons. The CDR3 is 16 residues long. The germline CDR1 and CDR2 sequences are SEHNR and FQNEAQ (reference sequence). With 5 bases removed from V and 5 bases from J, the gap between germline ends came to 19 bases. The origin of this receptor is a woman aged 70-85 years with acute or convalescent COVID-19. This rearrangement joins TRBV7-9 to TRBJ2-1; a weak D match, TRBD1 (5 bases). The specimen sequenced was peripheral blood. The CDR3 spells CASSPARGVGHNEQFF. The CDR3 coding sequence is TGTGCCAGCAGCCCTGCGAGAGGTGTGGGGCACAATGAGCAGTTCTTC.